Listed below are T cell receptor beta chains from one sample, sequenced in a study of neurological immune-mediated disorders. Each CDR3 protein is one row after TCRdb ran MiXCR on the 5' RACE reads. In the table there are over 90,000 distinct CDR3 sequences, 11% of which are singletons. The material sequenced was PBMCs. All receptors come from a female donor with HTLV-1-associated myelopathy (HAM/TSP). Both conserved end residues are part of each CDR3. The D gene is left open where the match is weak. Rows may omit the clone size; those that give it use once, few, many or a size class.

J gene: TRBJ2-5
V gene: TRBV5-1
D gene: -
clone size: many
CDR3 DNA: TGCGCCAGCAGCGCCGCCGGGACATCAGAGACCCAGTACTTC
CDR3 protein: CASSAAGTSETQYF

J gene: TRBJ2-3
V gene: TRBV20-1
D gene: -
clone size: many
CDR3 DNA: TGCAGTGCTAGCGGATCGAGCACAGATACGCAGTATTTT
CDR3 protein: CSASGSSTDTQYF

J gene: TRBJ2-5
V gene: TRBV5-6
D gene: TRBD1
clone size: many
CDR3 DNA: TGTGCCAGCAGCTCACCCGGGACAGGAGAGACCCAGTACTTC
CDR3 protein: CASSSPGTGETQYF

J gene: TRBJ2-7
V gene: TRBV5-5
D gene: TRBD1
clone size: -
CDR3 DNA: TGTGCCAGCACCGAAATTAACAGGGGATACGAGCAGTACTTC
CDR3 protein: CASTEINRGYEQYF

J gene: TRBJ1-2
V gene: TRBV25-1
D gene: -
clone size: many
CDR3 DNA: TGTGCCAACAGTCCTGCGGGGAATCGACGTAACTATGGCTACACCTTC
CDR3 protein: CANSPAGNRRNYGYTF

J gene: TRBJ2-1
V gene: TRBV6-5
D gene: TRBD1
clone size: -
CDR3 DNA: TGTGCCAGCAGTTCCCGACAGGGTGTCGGTGAGCAGTTCTTC
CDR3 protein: CASSSRQGVGEQFF

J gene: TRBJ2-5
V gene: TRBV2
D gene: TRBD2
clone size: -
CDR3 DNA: TGTGCCAGCGGCGCTAGCGGGGCCCAAGAGACCCAGTACTTC
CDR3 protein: CASGASGAQETQYF

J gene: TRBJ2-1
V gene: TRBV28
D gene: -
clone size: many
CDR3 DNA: TGTGCCAGCTGCCTAGGCGGCAGGGTTGGTGAGCAGTTCTTC
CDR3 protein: CASCLGGRVGEQFF

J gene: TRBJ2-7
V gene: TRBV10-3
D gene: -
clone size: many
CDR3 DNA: TGTGCCATCGGCGGGTCGCAGGGGAGCGCCGAGCAGTACTTC
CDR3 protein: CAIGGSQGSAEQYF

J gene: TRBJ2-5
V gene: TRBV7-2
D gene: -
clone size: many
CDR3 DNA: TGTGCCAGCAGCCCCCCAGGAGAGACCCAGTACTTC
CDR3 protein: CASSPPGETQYF

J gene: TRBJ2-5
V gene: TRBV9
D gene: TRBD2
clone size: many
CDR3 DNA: TGTGCCAGCAGCCCCAGCGGGGGAGGGACCCAGTACTTC
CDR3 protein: CASSPSGGGTQYF

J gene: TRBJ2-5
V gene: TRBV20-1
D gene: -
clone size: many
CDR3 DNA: TGCAGTGCTAGCGGCCAAGGAGAGACCCAGTACTTC
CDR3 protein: CSASGQGETQYF

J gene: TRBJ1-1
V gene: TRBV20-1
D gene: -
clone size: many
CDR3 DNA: TGCAGTGCTAGAGTCCAGAACACTGAAGCTTTCTTT
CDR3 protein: CSARVQNTEAFF

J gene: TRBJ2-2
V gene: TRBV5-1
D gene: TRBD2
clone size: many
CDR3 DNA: TGCGCCAGCAGCGCCCCGGGACTAGCGGGCACGAACACCGGGGAGCTGTTTTTT
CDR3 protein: CASSAPGLAGTNTGELFF

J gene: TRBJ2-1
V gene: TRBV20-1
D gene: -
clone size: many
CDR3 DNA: TGCAGTGCTAGAGATCGGGCGGGGAAGCATGAGCAGTTCTTC
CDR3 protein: CSARDRAGKHEQFF

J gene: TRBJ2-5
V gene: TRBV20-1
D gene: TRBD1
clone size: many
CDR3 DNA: TGCAGTGTTGACAGGGGGCAGGAGACCCAGTACTTC
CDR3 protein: CSVDRGQETQYF

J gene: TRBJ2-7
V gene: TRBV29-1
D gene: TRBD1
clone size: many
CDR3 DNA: TGCAGCGTTGCCGGGACAGGGTCCTACGAGCAGTACTTC
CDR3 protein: CSVAGTGSYEQYF

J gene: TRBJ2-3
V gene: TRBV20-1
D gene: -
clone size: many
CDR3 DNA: TGCAGTGCTAGTGGGCAAGCCTACACAGATACGCAGTATTTT
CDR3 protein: CSASGQAYTDTQYF

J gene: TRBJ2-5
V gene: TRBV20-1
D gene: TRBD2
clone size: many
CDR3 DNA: TGCAGTGCCCCCCGGGGGGGCCAAAGAAATGAGACCCAGTACTTC
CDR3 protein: CSAPRGGQRNETQYF

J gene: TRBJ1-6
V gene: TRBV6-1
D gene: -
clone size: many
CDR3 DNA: TGTGCCAGCAGTGACCCAGGCGTTTCACCCCTCCACTTT
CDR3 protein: CASSDPGVSPLHF

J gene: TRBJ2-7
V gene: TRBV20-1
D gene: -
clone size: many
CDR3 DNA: TGCAGTGCAAGTGAGGATTACGAGCAGTACTTC
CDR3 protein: CSASEDYEQYF

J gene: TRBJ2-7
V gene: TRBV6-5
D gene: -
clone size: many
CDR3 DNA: TGTGCCAGCAGTTATCGTTTCTTGGAGGGGTCTACTTACGAGCAGTACTTC
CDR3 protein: CASSYRFLEGSTYEQYF

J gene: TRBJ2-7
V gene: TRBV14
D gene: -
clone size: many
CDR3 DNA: TGTGCCAGCAGCCATTCCGGGATCTCCTACGAGCAGTACTTC
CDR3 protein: CASSHSGISYEQYF

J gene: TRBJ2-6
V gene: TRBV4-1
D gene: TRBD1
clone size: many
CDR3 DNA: TGCGCCAGCAGCCAGGGACAGGGGGCGGAAAGCTCTGGGGCCAACGTCCTGACTTTC
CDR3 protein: CASSQGQGAESSGANVLTF

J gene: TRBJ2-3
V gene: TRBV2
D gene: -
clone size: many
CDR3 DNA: TGTGCCAGCAGTGTATGGGGGACCAGCACAGATACGCAGTATTTT
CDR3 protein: CASSVWGTSTDTQYF

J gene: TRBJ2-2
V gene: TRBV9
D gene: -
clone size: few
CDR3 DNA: TGTGCCAGCAGCGCCTTTGGGGGCACGAACACCGGGGAGAGGTTTTTT
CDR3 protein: CASSAFGGTNTGERFF

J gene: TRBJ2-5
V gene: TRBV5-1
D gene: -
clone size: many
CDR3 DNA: TGCGCCAGCAGCCAAAACTCATTCGAGACCCAGTACTTC
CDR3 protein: CASSQNSFETQYF

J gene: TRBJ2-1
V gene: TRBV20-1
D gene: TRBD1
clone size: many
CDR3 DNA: TGCAGTGCTAGATGGGACAGGGGCAATGAGCAGTTCTTC
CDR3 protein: CSARWDRGNEQFF

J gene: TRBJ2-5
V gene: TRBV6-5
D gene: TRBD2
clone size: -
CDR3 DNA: TGTGCCAGCAGTAGACTTGGGCCTCTCGGACTAGCGGAAGAGACCCAGTACTTC
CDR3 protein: CASSRLGPLGLAEETQYF

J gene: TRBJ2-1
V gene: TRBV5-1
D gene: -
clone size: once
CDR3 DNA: TGCGCCAGCAGCTTTGTGGGGAGCTCCTACAATGAGCAGTTCTTC
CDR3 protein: CASSFVGSSYNEQFF

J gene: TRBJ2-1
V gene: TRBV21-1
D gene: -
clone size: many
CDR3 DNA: TGTGCCAGCAGCTTCCCCCGCGGCGCTAGCGGGGGCAACTACAATGAGCAGTTCTTC
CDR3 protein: CASSFPRGASGGNYNEQFF

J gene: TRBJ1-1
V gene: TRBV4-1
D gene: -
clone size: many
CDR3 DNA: TGCGCCAGCAGCCAAGACAGGGGAGACACTGAAGCTTTCTTT
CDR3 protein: CASSQDRGDTEAFF

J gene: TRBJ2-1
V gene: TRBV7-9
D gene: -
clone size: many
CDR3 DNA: TGTGCCAGCAGCCGTGAGGACAGTCGGAAGTTCTTC
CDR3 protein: CASSREDSRKFF

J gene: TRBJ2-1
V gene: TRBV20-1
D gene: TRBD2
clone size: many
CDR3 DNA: TGCAGTGCTAGGGAGGCGGGGGGGCCTAGCAATGAGCAGTTCTTC
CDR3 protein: CSAREAGGPSNEQFF

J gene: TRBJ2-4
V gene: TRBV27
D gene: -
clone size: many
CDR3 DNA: TGTGCCAGCAAGGGGCAGGGGGGCATTCAGTACTTC
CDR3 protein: CASKGQGGIQYF

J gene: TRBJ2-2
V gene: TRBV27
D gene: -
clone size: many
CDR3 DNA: TGTGCCAGCAGTTTAAGGGCCGGGGAGCTGTTTTTT
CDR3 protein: CASSLRAGELFF

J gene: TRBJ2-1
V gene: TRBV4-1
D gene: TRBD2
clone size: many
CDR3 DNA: TGCGCCAGCAGCCAATTCCTCGTTAGCGGGGGGGCCGATGAGCAGTTCTTC
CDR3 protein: CASSQFLVSGGADEQFF

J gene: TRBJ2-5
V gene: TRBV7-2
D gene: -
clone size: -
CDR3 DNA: TGTGCCAGCAGCTTAGCGGCCACAGAAGAGACCCAGTACTTC
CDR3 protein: CASSLAATEETQYF

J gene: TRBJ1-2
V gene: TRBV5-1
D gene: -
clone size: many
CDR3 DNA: TGCGCCAGCAGCTTGGCGGACAGCTTCTATGGCTACACCTTC
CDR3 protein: CASSLADSFYGYTF

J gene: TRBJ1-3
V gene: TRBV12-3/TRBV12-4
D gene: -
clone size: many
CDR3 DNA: TGTGCCAGCAGTGATACAGCTTCTGGAAACACCATATATTTT
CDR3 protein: CASSDTASGNTIYF

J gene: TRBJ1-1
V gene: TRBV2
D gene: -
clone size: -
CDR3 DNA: TGTGCCAGCAAAGGGTCTCGGCCTGGGGCTGAAGCTTTCTTT
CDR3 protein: CASKGSRPGAEAFF